Below are 30 T cell receptor beta chains sequenced from a single sample in a study of T cell changes during pregnancy in multiple sclerosis. The method was immunoSEQ multiplex PCR; TCRdb's version includes in-frame clones alone and lacks a portion of them. Here the sample spans 55,000 to 80,000 clones, under 90% being singletons. The sample was peripheral blood, taken after pregnancy. The receptors come from a female donor in good health, enrolled as a control in a pregnancy study.

The chain carries TRBV7-2 and TRBJ1-6; 8 bases line up with TRBD1. This CDR3 region has 16 residues. CDR1 is SGHTA, CDR2 FQGNSA, per germline. The V gene end was trimmed by 3 bases and the J gene end by 2 bases; junction bases not matched to a gene: 3. The CDR3 is CASSFDRGTYNSPLHF. The CDR3 DNA reads as TGTGCCAGCAGCTTTGACAGGGGCACCTATAATTCACCCCTCCACTTT. Drawing the rest from reference TRBV7-2 and TRBJ1-6, the complete variable domain is GAGVSQSPSNKVTEKGKDVELRCDPISGHTALYWYRQSLGQGLEFLIYFQGNSAPDKSGLPSDRFSAERTGGSVSTLTIQRTQQEDSAVYLCASSFDRGTYNSPLHFGNGTRLTVT.

The chain links TRBV5-1 to TRBJ2-7; a possible D gene is TRBD1 (7 bases). V shed 4 bases and J shed 2 bases, with 13 bases lying between them. The CDR3 has 14 amino acids. CDR1 is SGHRS and CDR2 is YFSETQ in the germline V gene. DNA of the CDR3: TGCGCCAGCAGCCCCAGGGGGGATACCTACGAGCAGTACTTC. Its protein is CASSPRGDTYEQYF.

The chain has TRBV30 and TRBJ2-7; no clear D gene. The V and J ends lost 3 bases and 6 bases respectively, with 12 bases between them. The CDR3 length is 12 residues. Germline lookup yields CDR1 GTSNPN and CDR2 SVGIG (reference sequence). CDR3 coding DNA: TGTGCCTGGAGCCCCTCCGGGTCCGAGCAGTACTTC. Protein sequence: CAWSPSGSEQYF.

The chain uses TRBV11-2 and TRBJ2-5; TRBD2 matches 9 bases. The germline V gene has CDR1 SGHAT and CDR2 FQNNGV. V lost 5 bases and J lost 2; bases outside the gene matches: 9. The CDR3 has 16 residues. CDR3 in amino acids: CASSPRVAGEQETQYF. The CDR3 DNA reads TGTGCCAGCAGCCCCAGAGTAGCGGGGGAGCAAGAGACCCAGTACTTC.

This sequence joins TRBV7-9 and TRBJ1-5; tentative D call: TRBD1 (6 bases). V was trimmed by 5 bases and J by 1 base, leaving 15 bases between them. In germline, CDR1 is SEHNR, CDR2 FQNEAQ (reference sequence). This CDR3 spans 16 amino acids. CDR3 nucleotides: TGTGCCAGCAGCCCAAACAGGGTGGGGAGCAATCAGCCCCAGCATTTT. Its protein product is CASSPNRVGSNQPQHF.

The chain uses TRBV5-4 and TRBJ2-1, with 9 nucleotides matching TRBD2. V gave up 0 bases and J gave up 5 bases; unmatched junction bases: 15. The CDR3 contains 19 residues. The germline V gene encodes CDR1 SGHNT and CDR2 YYREEE (reference sequence). CDR3 residues: CASSLGLGASGGRNNEQFF. The CDR3 coding sequence is TGTGCCAGCAGCTTGGGGCTTGGGGCGAGCGGGGGGAGGAACAATGAGCAGTTCTTC.

The chain employs TRBV27 and TRBJ2-5, with TRBD1 matching over 8 bases. The V and J ends lost 4 bases and 5 bases, in that order; junction bases with no gene match: 6. This CDR3 is built from 14 residues. Germline assignment: CDR1 MNHEY and CDR2 SMNVEV (reference sequence). Here the CDR3 DNA reads TGTGCCAGCAGTTCCCCCCGGACAGGGGAGACCCAGTACTTC. Translating it yields CASSSPRTGETQYF.

The V and J genes are TRBV10-3 and TRBJ1-4; D gene ambiguous. V lost 3 bases to trimming and J lost 10 bases, with 9 bases between them. The CDR3 has 12 residues. CDR1 ENHRY and CDR2 SYGVKD come from the germline V gene. This CDR3 is CAISEGSGKLFF. CDR3 DNA sequence: TGTGCCATCAGTGAAGGAAGCGGAAAACTGTTTTTT.

V gene TRBV19 combines with J gene TRBJ2-3, with 7 bases fitting TRBD2. Germline V gene lookup returns CDR1 LNHDA and CDR2 SQIVND (reference sequence). V lost 5 bases to trimming and J lost 1 base; unmatched junction nucleotides: 3. CDR3 length: 14 amino acids. The CDR3, as DNA: TGTGCCAGTAGTCCCGCGGGGGGCACAGATACGCAGTATTTT. This encodes CASSPAGGTDTQYF. Complete variable domain (other parts from reference TRBV19 and TRBJ2-3): DGGITQSPKYLFRKEGQNVTLSCEQNLNHDAMYWYRQDPGQGLRLIYYSQIVNDFQKGDIAEGYSVSREKKESFPLTVTSAQKNPTAFYLCASSPAGGTDTQYFGPGTRLTVL.

A single count supports this clone. This rearrangement joins TRBV19 to TRBJ2-1; 7 bases align to TRBD2. Germline V gives CDR1 LNHDA, CDR2 SQIVND (reference sequence). V lost 5 bases to trimming and J lost 0 bases; unmatched junction nucleotides: 7. The CDR3 extends over 16 amino acids. CDR3 sequence reads: CASSAGGGSSYNEQFF. CDR3 in DNA: TGTGCCAGTAGTGCTGGGGGGGGGAGCTCCTACAATGAGCAGTTCTTC. The full variable domain, rest sourced from reference TRBV19 and TRBJ2-1, is DGGITQSPKYLFRKEGQNVTLSCEQNLNHDAMYWYRQDPGQGLRLIYYSQIVNDFQKGDIAEGYSVSREKKESFPLTVTSAQKNPTAFYLCASSAGGGSSYNEQFFGPGTRLTVL.

This clone was detected only once. The CDR3 loop reads CASRLQEAYEQYF. CDR3 sequence (DNA): TGTGCCAGCAGGCTACAGGAAGCCTACGAGCAGTACTTC. The chain combines TRBV7-8 with TRBJ2-7; TRBD1 might be the D (5 bases). This CDR3 region has 13 residues. Trimming took 6 bases from V and 2 from J, leaving 11 bases between them. CDR1 is SGHVS and CDR2 is FQNEAQ in the germline V gene. Full variable domain (remainder filled in from reference TRBV7-8 and TRBJ2-7): GAGVSQSPRYKVAKRGQDVALRCDPISGHVSLFWYQQALGQGPEFLTYFQNEAQLDKSGLPSDRFFAERPEGSVSTLKIQRTQQEDSAVYLCASRLQEAYEQYFGPGTRLTVT.

This clone is a singleton in its sample. The gene calls are TRBV19 and TRBJ1-1; the D gene is possibly TRBD1 (5 bases). With 3 bases removed from V and 5 bases from J, the gap between germline ends came to 19 bases. Per germline, CDR1 LNHDA and CDR2 SQIVND (reference sequence). This CDR3 is built from 16 residues. The CDR3 loop reads CASSIWQGTFSTEAFF. DNA of the CDR3: TGTGCCAGTAGTATTTGGCAGGGCACCTTTTCGACTGAAGCTTTCTTT.

The chain carries TRBV5-8 and TRBJ1-2, with D possibly being TRBD1 (6 bases). The germline gives CDR1 SGHTS, CDR2 YDEGEE. The V end lost 4 bases, the J end lost 5 bases, and 15 bases lay between the germline ends. The CDR3 length is 14 residues. CDR3 loop: CASSPRGGPYGYTF. CDR3 in DNA: TGTGCCAGCAGCCCAAGGGGGGGGCCGTATGGCTACACCTTC.

This chain connects TRBV4-1 to TRBJ1-5; possible D gene TRBD1, 5 bases. Germline lookup yields CDR1 MGHRA and CDR2 YSYEKL. CDR3 length: 13 amino acids. V lost 3 bases to trimming and J lost 7 bases, with 10 bases between them. The CDR3 DNA reads TGCGCCAGCAGCCAGAGCAGGGAACAGCCCCAGCATTTT. Protein sequence: CASSQSREQPQHF.

The chain recombines TRBV5-1 with TRBJ1-4; a weak D match, TRBD1 (5 bases). The V and J ends lost 2 bases and 0 bases respectively, with 11 bases between them. Germline CDR1 reads SGHRS; CDR2 reads YFSETQ. The CDR3 covers 16 residues. This CDR3 is CASSFNQQATNEKLFF. The CDR3 DNA sequence: TGCGCCAGCAGCTTTAATCAACAGGCAACTAATGAAAAACTGTTTTTT.

This chain connects TRBV7-9 to TRBJ2-7; 12 bases line up with TRBD1. CDR1 and CDR2 from the germline V gene are SEHNR and FQNEAQ (reference sequence). The V gene end was trimmed by 5 bases and the J gene end by 3 bases; junction bases not matched to a gene: 5. This CDR3 region has 15 residues. CDR3 in amino acids: CASSPGQGAFYEQYF. DNA of the CDR3: TGTGCCAGCAGCCCGGGACAGGGGGCTTTCTACGAGCAGTACTTC.

V and J are TRBV5-1 and TRBJ1-4; TRBD1 matches at 7 bases. CDR3 size: 15 residues. Germline assignment: CDR1 SGHRS and CDR2 YFSETQ. The V gene end was trimmed by 3 bases and the J gene end by 8 bases; junction bases not matched to a gene: 10. As DNA, the CDR3 is TGCGCCAGCAGCTCTCTCCCGGGACAGAAAGAAAAACTGTTTTTT. Its protein product is CASSSLPGQKEKLFF. The whole variable domain, filled in from reference TRBV5-1 and TRBJ1-4, reads KAGVTQTPRYLIKTRGQQVTLSCSPISGHRSVSWYQQTPGQGLQFLFEYFSETQRNKGNFPGRFSGRQFSNSRSEMNVSTLELGDSALYLCASSSLPGQKEKLFFGSGTQLSVL.

The chain has TRBV10-3 and TRBJ1-3; 8 bases map to TRBD1. J lost 2 bases, V lost 6 bases, and 3 bases had no gene match. The length of the CDR3 is 14 residues. Germline V lookup: CDR1 ENHRY, CDR2 SYGVKD. The CDR3 DNA sequence: TGTGCCATCAGCCCGGACAGGGCTGGAAACACCATATATTTT. It encodes CAISPDRAGNTIYF.

The chain recombines TRBV25-1 with TRBJ1-1; D is perhaps TRBD1 (6 bases). The CDR3 totals 15 residues. Germline loops: CDR1 MGHDK, CDR2 SYGVNS. V was clipped by 0 bases and J by 3 bases, with 11 bases between them. CDR3 coding DNA: TGTGCCAGCAGTGAATATGGGGGGGCGGACACTGAAGCTTTCTTT. Its translation is CASSEYGGADTEAFF.

Here the CDR3 DNA reads TGTGCCATCAGCGTACTAGCGGGAGGTTCCCAGCCCGGGGAGCTGTTTTTT. As protein: CAISVLAGGSQPGELFF. The chain couples TRBV10-3 to TRBJ2-2; TRBD2 matches at 12 bases. The CDR3 has 17 amino acids. V shed 6 bases and J 6 bases; nucleotides not matched to a gene: 11. The germline V gene has CDR1 ENHRY and CDR2 SYGVKD.

The chain carries TRBV21-1 and TRBJ1-5; whether TRBD1, the table's D call, matches the DNA was not checked. TRBV21-1 is marked as a pseudogene. This CDR3 is built from 19 residues. CDR3 in DNA: TGTGCCAGCAGCGAGTTCCCGGACAGGGCGCCGCCGATAGATCAGCCCCAGCATTTT. Protein sequence: CASSEFPDRAPPIDQPQHF.

This clone was detected a few times. One end of the junction fails to match germline, which may point to a read error. J is TRBJ1-1 and V is TRBV6-6; D uncertain. The CDR3 has 10 amino acids. CDR1 is MNHNY, CDR2 SVGAGI, per germline (reference sequence). The chain's CDR3 is CASSDTEAFF. The CDR3 DNA sequence: TGTGCCAGCAGTGACACCGAAGCTTTCTTT.

This clone was detected a few times. V gene TRBV7-9 combines with J gene TRBJ2-7; TRBD2 matches 9 bases. V was clipped by 2 bases and J by 3 bases; unmatched bases: 11. This CDR3 spans 17 amino acids. Looked up from germline, CDR1 is SEHNR and CDR2 is FQNEAQ (reference sequence). CDR3 nucleotides: TGTGCCAGCAGCTTATGGGCCTGGGGACTAGCAGACTACGAGCAGTACTTC. It translates to CASSLWAWGLADYEQYF. Full variable domain (remainder filled in from reference TRBV7-9 and TRBJ2-7): DTGVSQNPRHKITKRGQNVTFRCDPISEHNRLYWYRQTLGQGPEFLTYFQNEAQLEKSRLLSDRFSAERPKGSFSTLEIQRTEQGDSAMYLCASSLWAWGLADYEQYFGPGTRLTVT.

The rearrangement links TRBV5-6 to TRBJ1-5, with TRBD1 identical over 8 bases. The germline V gene has CDR1 SGHDT and CDR2 YYEEEE. The CDR3 has 15 amino acids. The V segment lost 1 base and the J segment 1 base; nucleotides outside the gene matches: 1. The CDR3 region is CASSLTGGSNQPQHF. The DNA of the CDR3 is TGTGCCAGCAGCTTGACAGGGGGGAGCAATCAGCCCCAGCATTTT.

J is TRBJ1-6 and V is TRBV7-2, with 7 bases aligning to TRBD1. Germline V gene lookup returns CDR1 SGHTA and CDR2 FQGNSA. CDR3 length: 15 residues. The J segment lost 14 bases and the V segment lost 1 base, leaving 11 bases of the junction unmatched. The CDR3 protein is CASSLGGTVGSSLHF. In DNA, the CDR3 is TGTGCCAGCAGCTTAGGCGGGACAGTAGGATCATCCCTCCACTTT.

The rearrangement links TRBV5-1 to TRBJ1-6, with 8 bases matching TRBD1. The CDR3 spans 18 residues. Germline V gene lookup returns CDR1 SGHRS and CDR2 YFSETQ. J lost 4 bases, V lost 7 bases, and 16 bases had no gene match. CDR3 sequence: CASSVGMTGEMYNSPLHF. The CDR3 DNA follows: TGCGCCAGCTCCGTGGGCATGACAGGGGAGATGTATAATTCACCCCTCCACTTT. Variable domain in full (rest from reference TRBV5-1 and TRBJ1-6): KAGVTQTPRYLIKTRGQQVTLSCSPISGHRSVSWYQQTPGQGLQFLFEYFSETQRNKGNFPGRFSGRQFSNSRSEMNVSTLELGDSALYLCASSVGMTGEMYNSPLHFGNGTRLTVT.

Comment on this clone: In the same sample, other DNA sequences code for this CDR3. The CDR3 sequence is CAWSGQGAGNQPQHF. The CDR3 DNA reads TGTGCCTGGAGCGGCCAGGGGGCAGGGAATCAGCCCCAGCATTTT. The chain is built from TRBV30 and TRBJ1-5; 8 bases agree with TRBD1. The CDR3 length is 15 residues. Germline trimming cut 3 bases from V and 4 bases from J; bases unmatched to any gene: 8. The germline V gene encodes CDR1 GTSNPN and CDR2 SVGIG (reference sequence).

The V and J genes are TRBV11-3 and TRBJ2-3; TRBD2 agrees at 7 bases. J gave up 4 bases and V 5 bases, and 12 bases lay outside the gene matches. The CDR3 has 16 residues. Germline V gene sequence: CDR1 SGHNT, CDR2 YENEEA. CDR3 sequence: CASSPRTGAGPDTQYF. The CDR3 DNA follows: TGTGCCAGCAGCCCGAGAACGGGAGCGGGGCCAGATACGCAGTATTTT.

The chain combines TRBV13 with TRBJ2-7; TRBD2 is a possible D gene (5 bases). V was clipped by 1 base and J by 1 base, with 11 bases between them. Germline V gives CDR1 PRHDT, CDR2 FYEKMQ (reference sequence). CDR3 size: 15 residues. CDR3 sequence: CASSLAAGGSYEQYF. The CDR3 DNA follows: TGTGCCAGCAGCTTAGCGGCAGGCGGGTCCTACGAGCAGTACTTC.

The rearrangement links TRBV6-5 to TRBJ2-1; TRBD2 matches at 7 bases. Losses at the gene ends were 0 bases for V and 4 bases for J; bases not matched to a gene: 6. CDR1 is MNHEY, CDR2 SVGAGI, per germline. This CDR3 contains 16 residues. CDR3 DNA sequence: TGTGCCAGCAGTTACTCGATTGCTAGCGGTTACAATGAGCAGTTCTTC. Its translation: CASSYSIASGYNEQFF.